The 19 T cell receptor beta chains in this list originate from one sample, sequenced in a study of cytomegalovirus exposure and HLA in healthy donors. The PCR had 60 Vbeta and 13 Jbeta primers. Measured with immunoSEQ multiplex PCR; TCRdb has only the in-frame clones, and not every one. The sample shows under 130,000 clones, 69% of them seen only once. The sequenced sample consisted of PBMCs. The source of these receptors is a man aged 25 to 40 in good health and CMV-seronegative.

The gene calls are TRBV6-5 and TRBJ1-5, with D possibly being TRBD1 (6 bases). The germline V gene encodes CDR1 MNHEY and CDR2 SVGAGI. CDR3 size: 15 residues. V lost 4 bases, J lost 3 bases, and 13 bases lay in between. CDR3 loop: CASSSTGTNNQPQHF. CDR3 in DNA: TGTGCCAGCAGTTCCACAGGGACCAACAATCAGCCCCAGCATTTT.

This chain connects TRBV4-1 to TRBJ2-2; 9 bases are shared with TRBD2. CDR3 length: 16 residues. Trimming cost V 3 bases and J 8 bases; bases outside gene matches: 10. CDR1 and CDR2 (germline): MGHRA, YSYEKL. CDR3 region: CASSQARLAEGGELFF. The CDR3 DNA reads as TGCGCCAGCAGCCAGGCCCGACTAGCGGAGGGGGGGGAGCTGTTTTTT.

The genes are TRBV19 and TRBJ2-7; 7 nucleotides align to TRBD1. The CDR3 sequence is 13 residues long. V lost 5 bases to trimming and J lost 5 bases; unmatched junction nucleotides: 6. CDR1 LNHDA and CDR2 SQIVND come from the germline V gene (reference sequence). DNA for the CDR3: TGTGCCAGTAGTTCTTACAGGGGCCACGAGCAGTACTTC. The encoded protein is CASSSYRGHEQYF.

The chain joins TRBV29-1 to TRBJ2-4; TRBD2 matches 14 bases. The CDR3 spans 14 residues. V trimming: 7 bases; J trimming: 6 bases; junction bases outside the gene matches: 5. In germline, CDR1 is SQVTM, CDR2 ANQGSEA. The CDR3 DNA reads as TGCAGCGCAGCCGGGACTAGCGGGGGAAACATTCAGTACTTC. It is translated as CSAAGTSGGNIQYF.

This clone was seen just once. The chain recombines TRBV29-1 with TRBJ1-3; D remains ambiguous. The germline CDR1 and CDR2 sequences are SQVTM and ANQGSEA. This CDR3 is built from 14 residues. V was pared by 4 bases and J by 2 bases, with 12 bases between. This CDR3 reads CSVVISSPGNTIYF. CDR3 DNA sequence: TGCAGCGTTGTCATTTCGAGTCCTGGAAACACCATATATTTT.

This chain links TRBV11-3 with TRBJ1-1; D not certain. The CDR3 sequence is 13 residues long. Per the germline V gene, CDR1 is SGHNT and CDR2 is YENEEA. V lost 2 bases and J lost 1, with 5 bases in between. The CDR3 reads CASSLIKNTEAFF. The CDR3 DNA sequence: TGTGCCAGCAGCTTAATTAAGAACACTGAAGCTTTCTTT.

As DNA, the CDR3 is TGTGCCAGCAGCCAGGGGGGACTCCCTAACTACGAGCAGTACTTC. The encoded protein is CASSQGGLPNYEQYF. V and J are TRBV6-5 and TRBJ2-7, with D perhaps TRBD1 (7 bases). The CDR3 is made up of 15 amino acids. V gave up 6 bases and J gave up 3 bases, with 18 bases separating them. Germline CDR1 MNHEY, CDR2 SVGAGI.

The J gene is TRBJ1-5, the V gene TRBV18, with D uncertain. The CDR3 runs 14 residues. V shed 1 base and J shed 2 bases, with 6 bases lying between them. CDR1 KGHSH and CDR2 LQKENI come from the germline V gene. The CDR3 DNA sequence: TGTGCCAGCTCACCACAGGGAGGCAATCAGCCCCAGCATTTT. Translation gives CASSPQGGNQPQHF. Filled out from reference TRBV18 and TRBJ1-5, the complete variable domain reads NAGVMQNPRHLVRRRGQEARLRCSPMKGHSHVYWYRQLPEEGLKFMVYLQKENIIDESGMPKERFSAEFPKEGPSILRIQQVVRGDSAAYFCASSPQGGNQPQHFGDGTRLSIL.

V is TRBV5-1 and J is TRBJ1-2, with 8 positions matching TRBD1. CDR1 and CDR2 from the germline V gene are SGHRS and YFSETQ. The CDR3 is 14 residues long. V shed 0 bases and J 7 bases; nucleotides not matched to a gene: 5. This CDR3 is CASSLGVQGAGYTF. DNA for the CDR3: TGCGCCAGCAGCTTGGGTGTTCAGGGGGCTGGCTACACCTTC.

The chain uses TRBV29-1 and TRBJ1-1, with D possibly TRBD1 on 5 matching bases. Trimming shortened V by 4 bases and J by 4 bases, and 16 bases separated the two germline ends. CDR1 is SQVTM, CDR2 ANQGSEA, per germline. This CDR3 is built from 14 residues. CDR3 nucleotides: TGCAGCGTTGTAGAAGGACATTCTACCACTGAAGCTTTCTTT. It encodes CSVVEGHSTTEAFF.

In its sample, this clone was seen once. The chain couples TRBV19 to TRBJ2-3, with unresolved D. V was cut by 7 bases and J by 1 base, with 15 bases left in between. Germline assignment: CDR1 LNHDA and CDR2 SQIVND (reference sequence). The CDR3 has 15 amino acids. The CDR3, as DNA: TGTGCCAGTATCCCCTATAGCTTGGGCACAGATACGCAGTATTTT. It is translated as CASIPYSLGTDTQYF.

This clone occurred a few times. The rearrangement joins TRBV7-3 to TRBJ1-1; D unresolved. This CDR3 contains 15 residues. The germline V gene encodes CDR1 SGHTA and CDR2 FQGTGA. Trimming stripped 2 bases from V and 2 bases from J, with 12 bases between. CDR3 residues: CASSLVPGENTEAFF. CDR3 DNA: TGTGCCAGCAGCTTAGTCCCCGGGGAAAACACTGAAGCTTTCTTT.

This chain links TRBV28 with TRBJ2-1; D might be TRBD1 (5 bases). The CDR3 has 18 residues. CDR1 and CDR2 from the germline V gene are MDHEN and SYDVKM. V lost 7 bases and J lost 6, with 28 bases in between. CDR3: CASTLKPPGHTPSNEQFF. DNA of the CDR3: TGTGCCAGCACGCTCAAACCCCCCGGACATACCCCCTCCAATGAGCAGTTCTTC.

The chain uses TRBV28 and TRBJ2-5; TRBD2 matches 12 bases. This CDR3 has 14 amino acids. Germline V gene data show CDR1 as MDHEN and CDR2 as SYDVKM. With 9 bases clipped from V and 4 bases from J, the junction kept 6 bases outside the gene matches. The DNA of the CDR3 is TGTGCCAGTAGACTAGCGGGAGTGGGAGAGACCCAGTACTTC. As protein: CASRLAGVGETQYF.

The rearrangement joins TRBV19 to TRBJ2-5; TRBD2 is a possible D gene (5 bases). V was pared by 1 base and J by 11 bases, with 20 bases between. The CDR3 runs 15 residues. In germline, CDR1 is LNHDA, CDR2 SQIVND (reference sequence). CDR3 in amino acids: CASSIAELAMGKQYF. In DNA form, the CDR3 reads TGTGCCAGTAGTATAGCAGAGTTAGCGATGGGCAAGCAGTACTTC. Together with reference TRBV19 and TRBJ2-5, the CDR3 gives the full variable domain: DGGITQSPKYLFRKEGQNVTLSCEQNLNHDAMYWYRQDPGQGLRLIYYSQIVNDFQKGDIAEGYSVSREKKESFPLTVTSAQKNPTAFYLCASSIAELAMGKQYFGPGTRLLVL.

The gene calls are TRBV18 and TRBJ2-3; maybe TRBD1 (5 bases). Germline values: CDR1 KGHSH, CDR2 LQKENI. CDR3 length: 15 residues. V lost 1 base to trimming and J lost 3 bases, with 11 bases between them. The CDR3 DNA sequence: TGTGCCAGCTCACCACTTGACAGTTGGACAGATACGCAGTATTTT. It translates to CASSPLDSWTDTQYF.

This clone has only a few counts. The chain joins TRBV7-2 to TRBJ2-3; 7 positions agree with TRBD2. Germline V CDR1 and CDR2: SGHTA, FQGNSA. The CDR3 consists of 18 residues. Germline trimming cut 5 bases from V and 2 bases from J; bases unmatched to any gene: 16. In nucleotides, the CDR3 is TGTGCCAGCAGCGCCCAACCCCCGAGACTAGCATCCACAGATACGCAGTATTTT. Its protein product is CASSAQPPRLASTDTQYF.

The CDR3 bases are TGTGCCAGCAGTTTACGGACTCGGAGCTCCTACAATGAGCAGTTCTTC. This encodes CASSLRTRSSYNEQFF. The chain recombines TRBV27 with TRBJ2-1, with D possibly TRBD2 on 5 matching bases. Per germline, CDR1 MNHEY and CDR2 SMNVEV (reference sequence). The V and J ends lost 2 bases and 0 bases respectively, with 11 bases between them. The CDR3 runs to 16 residues.

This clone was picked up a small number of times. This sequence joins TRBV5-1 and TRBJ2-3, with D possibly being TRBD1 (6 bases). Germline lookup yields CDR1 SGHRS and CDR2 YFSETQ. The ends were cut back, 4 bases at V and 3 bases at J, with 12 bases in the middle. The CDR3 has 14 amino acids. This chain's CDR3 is CASSLGQRTDTQYF. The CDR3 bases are TGCGCCAGCAGCCTAGGACAGAGGACAGATACGCAGTATTTT.